The rows below give T cell receptor beta chains drawn from one sample of a study of CD8 T cells in ankylosing spondylitis. TCRdb processed the 5' RACE reads anew with MiXCR; each CDR3 protein has one entry. The table records fewer than 550,000 distinct CDR3 sequences, about 5.4% of them present only once. Sequencing was carried out using blood, either unsorted or a sorted T cell fraction (not recorded which). The receptors derive from a male donor with ankylosing spondylitis. The CDR3 runs from the conserved cysteine through the conserved F or W. A D gene is named only where the DNA matches it firmly. Some rows have no size entry. The others give once, few or many, or a class for an expanded clone.

v_gene	j_gene	abundance	d_gene	CDR3aa	CDR3nt
TRBV5-1	TRBJ2-3	.	TRBD1	CASRNQGASDTQYF	TGCGCCAGCAGGAACCAGGGGGCCTCAGATACGCAGTATTTT
TRBV5-1	TRBJ2-3	.	.	CASSLGGGQARGDTQYF	TGCGCCAGCAGCTTGGGGGGGGGACAGGCTCGCGGGGATACGCAGTATTTT
TRBV9	TRBJ2-1	many	.	CASSVGHPNEQFF	TGTGCCAGCAGCGTAGGGCACCCCAATGAGCAGTTCTTC
TRBV12-3/TRBV12-4	TRBJ2-7	.	.	CASSLRGGRVPYEQYF	TGTGCCAGCAGTTTAAGAGGGGGGAGGGTCCCCTACGAGCAGTACTTC
TRBV30	TRBJ2-7	.	.	CAWSVLGPEQYF	TGTGCCTGGAGTGTATTGGGGCCCGAGCAGTACTTC
TRBV14	TRBJ1-1	few	.	CASSQGGDAEAFF	TGTGCCAGCAGCCAGGGGGGGGATGCTGAAGCTTTCTTT
TRBV20-1	TRBJ2-5	.	.	CSARDRVRGETQNF	TGCAGTGCTAGGGATCGGGTTAGGGGGGAGACCCAGAACTTC
TRBV7-3	TRBJ1-2	many	.	CASSLSRDGLYGYTF	TGTGCCAGCAGCTTATCGCGGGACGGGCTCTATGGCTACACCTTC
TRBV12-3/TRBV12-4	TRBJ2-1	many	TRBD2	CASGVAGGNEQFF	TGTGCCAGCGGGGTAGCGGGAGGCAATGAGCAGTTCTTC
TRBV15	TRBJ2-1	many	TRBD2	CATSRDLASGGDEQFF	TGTGCCACCAGCAGAGATCTGGCTAGCGGGGGTGATGAGCAGTTCTTC
TRBV20-1	TRBJ1-1	few	.	CSPAPPWGTEAFF	TGCAGCCCCGCGCCTCCCTGGGGCACTGAAGCTTTCTTT
TRBV28	TRBJ1-2	many	.	CASSLALFRDGYTF	TGTGCCAGCAGTCTAGCCCTATTCCGGGATGGCTACACCTTC
TRBV4-3	TRBJ1-5	many	.	CASSGGVYSNQPQHF	TGCGCCAGCAGCGGCGGGGTCTATAGCAATCAGCCCCAGCATTTT
TRBV10-3	TRBJ1-1	many	TRBD1	CAIRGQGPGDTEAFF	TGTGCCATCAGGGGACAGGGGCCTGGGGACACTGAAGCTTTCTTT
TRBV7-3	TRBJ2-7	many	.	CASSLLAGRRYEQYF	TGTGCCAGCAGCTTATTGGCAGGGCGGCGATACGAGCAGTACTTC
TRBV20-1	TRBJ2-2	many	TRBD2	CSAFWSGGTTGELFF	TGCAGTGCCTTTTGGAGCGGGGGGACCACCGGGGAGCTGTTTTTT
TRBV7-2	TRBJ2-1	few	TRBD1	CASSLDRGLMNEQFF	TGTGCCAGCAGCCTGGACAGGGGGCTTATGAATGAGCAGTTCTTC
TRBV7-8	TRBJ2-3	many	TRBD2	CASSSLAGDDTQYF	TGTGCCAGCAGCTCTCTAGCGGGGGACGATACGCAGTATTTT
TRBV12-3/TRBV12-4	TRBJ1-1	many	.	CASKSTPTEAFF	TGTGCCAGCAAGTCTACTCCCACTGAAGCTTTCTTT
TRBV5-5	TRBJ1-5	many	TRBD1	CASSSLRDRGFTQHF	TGTGCCAGCAGCTCCCTCCGGGACAGGGGGTTCACCCAGCATTTT
TRBV7-9	TRBJ2-3	.	TRBD2	CASSSPSGGWSTDTQYF	TGTGCCAGCAGCTCCCCCAGCGGGGGGTGGAGCACAGATACGCAGTATTTT
TRBV10-1	TRBJ2-1	many	.	CASSGSVYNEQFF	TGCGCCAGCAGCGGGAGTGTCTACAATGAGCAGTTCTTC
TRBV20-1	TRBJ2-1	many	.	CSASVWRDNEQFF	TGCAGTGCTAGCGTCTGGCGGGACAATGAGCAGTTCTTC
TRBV4-3	TRBJ2-1	many	.	CASSQSRESSYNEQFF	TGCGCCAGCAGCCAATCGAGGGAGTCGTCCTACAATGAGCAGTTCTTC
TRBV7-3	TRBJ1-1	many	TRBD1	CASSFTGQGNTEAFF	TGTGCCAGCAGCTTCACGGGACAGGGTAACACTGAAGCTTTCTTT
TRBV11-2	TRBJ1-5	.	.	CASSLRAVGVQPQHF	TGTGCCAGCAGCTTAAGGGCAGTTGGAGTTCAGCCCCAGCATTTT
TRBV28	TRBJ2-7	many	.	CASESPYEQYF	TGTGCCAGCGAGTCCCCTTACGAGCAGTACTTC
TRBV20-1	TRBJ2-1	many	TRBD2	CRPQLAGSYNEQFF	TGCAGACCACAACTAGCGGGCTCCTACAATGAGCAGTTCTTC
TRBV20-1	TRBJ2-7	many	.	CSAESADHVKVEQYF	TGCAGTGCTGAATCGGCGGACCATGTTAAAGTCGAGCAGTACTTC